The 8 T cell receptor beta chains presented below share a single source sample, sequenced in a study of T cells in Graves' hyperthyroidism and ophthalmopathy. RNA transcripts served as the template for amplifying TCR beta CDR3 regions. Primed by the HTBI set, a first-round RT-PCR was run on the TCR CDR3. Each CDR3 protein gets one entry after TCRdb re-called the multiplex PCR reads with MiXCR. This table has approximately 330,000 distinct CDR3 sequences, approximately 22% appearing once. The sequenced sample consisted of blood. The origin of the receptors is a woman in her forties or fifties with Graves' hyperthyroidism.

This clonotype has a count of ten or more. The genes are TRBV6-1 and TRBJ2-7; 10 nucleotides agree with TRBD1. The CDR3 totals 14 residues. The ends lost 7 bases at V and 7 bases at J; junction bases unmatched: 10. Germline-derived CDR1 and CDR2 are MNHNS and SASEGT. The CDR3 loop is CASIPPGQGIEQYF. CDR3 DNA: TGTGCCAGCATTCCCCCGGGACAGGGGATAGAGCAGTACTTC.

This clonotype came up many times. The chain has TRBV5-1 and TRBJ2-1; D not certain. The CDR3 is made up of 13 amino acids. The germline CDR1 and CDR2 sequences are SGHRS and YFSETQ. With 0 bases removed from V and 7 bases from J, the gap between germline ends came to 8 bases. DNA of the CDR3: TGCGCCAGCAGCTTGGAGGGTGTAAATGAGCAGTTCTTC. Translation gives CASSLEGVNEQFF.

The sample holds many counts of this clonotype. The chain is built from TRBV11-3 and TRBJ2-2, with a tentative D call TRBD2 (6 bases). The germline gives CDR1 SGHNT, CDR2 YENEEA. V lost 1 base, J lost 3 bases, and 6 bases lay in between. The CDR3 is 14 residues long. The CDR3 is CASSLAGDTGELFF. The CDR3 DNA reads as TGTGCCAGCAGCTTAGCGGGAGACACCGGGGAGCTGTTTTTT.

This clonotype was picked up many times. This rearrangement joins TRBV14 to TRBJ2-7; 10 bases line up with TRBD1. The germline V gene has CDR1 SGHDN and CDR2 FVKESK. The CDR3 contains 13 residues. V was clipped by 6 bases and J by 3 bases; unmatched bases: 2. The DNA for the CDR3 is TGTGCCAGCAGACGGACAGGGGGCTACGAGCAGTACTTC. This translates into CASRRTGGYEQYF.

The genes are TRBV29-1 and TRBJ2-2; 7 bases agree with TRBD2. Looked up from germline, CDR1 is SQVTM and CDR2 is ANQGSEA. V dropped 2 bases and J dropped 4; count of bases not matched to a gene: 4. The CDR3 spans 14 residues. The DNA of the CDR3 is TGCAGCGTTGAAAGGACTAGGGGCACCGGGGAGCTGTTTTTT. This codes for CSVERTRGTGELFF.

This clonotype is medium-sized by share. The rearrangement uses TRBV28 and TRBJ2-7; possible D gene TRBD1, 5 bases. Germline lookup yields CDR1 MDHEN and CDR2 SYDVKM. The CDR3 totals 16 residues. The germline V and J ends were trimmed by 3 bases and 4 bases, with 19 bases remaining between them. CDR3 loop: CASSLGIGQGEYEQYF. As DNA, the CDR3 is TGTGCCAGCAGTTTGGGTATCGGGCAGGGTGAATACGAGCAGTACTTC.

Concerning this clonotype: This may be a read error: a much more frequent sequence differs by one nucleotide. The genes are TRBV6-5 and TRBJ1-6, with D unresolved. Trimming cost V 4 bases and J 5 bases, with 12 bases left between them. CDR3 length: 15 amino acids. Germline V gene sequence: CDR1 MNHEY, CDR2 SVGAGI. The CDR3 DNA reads TGTGCCAGCAGTTCGAACCAGAGGAATAATTCACCCCTCCACTTT. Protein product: CASSSNQRNNSPLHF.

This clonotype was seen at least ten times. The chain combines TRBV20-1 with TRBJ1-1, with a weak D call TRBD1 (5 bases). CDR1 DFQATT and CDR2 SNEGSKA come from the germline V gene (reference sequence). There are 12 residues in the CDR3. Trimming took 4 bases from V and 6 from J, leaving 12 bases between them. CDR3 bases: TGCAGTGCTAAACGGTGGGGGGCTGAAGCTTTCTTT. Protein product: CSAKRWGAEAFF.